Shown below are 28 T cell receptor beta chains from a single sample sequenced in a study of lymphopenia after photon versus proton radiotherapy. TCRdb keeps only in-frame clones here, not all; method: immunoSEQ multiplex PCR. This repertoire shows about 26,000 clones, under 85% found once; its top ten account for more than 3%. Sequenced material: peripheral blood, taken from a patient treated with photon-based radiotherapy. Source of these receptors: a woman in her 50s with pancreatic cancer.

The rearrangement uses TRBV28 and TRBJ1-2, with D perhaps matching TRBD1 (6 bases). The CDR3 runs 13 residues. The germline V gene has CDR1 MDHEN and CDR2 SYDVKM. V was shortened by 3 bases and J by 8 bases, with 13 bases between the two germline ends. This CDR3 is CASSFNGGRGYTF. Written as DNA, the CDR3 is TGTGCCAGCAGTTTTAATGGGGGGCGAGGCTACACCTTC.

The sample holds one count of this clone. The chain employs TRBV6-1 and TRBJ2-7; D is undetermined. Trimming pared 4 bases from V and 2 bases from J, leaving 15 bases between. Looked up from germline, CDR1 is MNHNS and CDR2 is SASEGT. The CDR3 is made up of 15 amino acids. The CDR3 DNA reads TGTGCCAGCAGTGTCCCTAGGCGGTACGCCTACGAGCAGTACTTC. Translating gives CASSVPRRYAYEQYF.

The chain combines TRBV5-1 with TRBJ2-2, with 9 positions matching TRBD1. CDR1 SGHRS and CDR2 YFSETQ come from the germline V gene. The junction had 8 bases not matched to a gene; V was cut back by 4 bases and J by 7 bases. This CDR3 comprises 15 residues. The CDR3 nucleotides read TGCGCCAGCAGCCCCCAGGACAGGGGCAGCGGGGAGCTGTTTTTT. This codes for CASSPQDRGSGELFF.

V gene TRBV6-5 combines with J gene TRBJ2-3, with a tentative D call TRBD1 (5 bases). From germline, CDR1 is MNHEY and CDR2 SVGAGI. There are 12 residues in the CDR3. This CDR3 is CGTGPHTDTQYF. CDR3 sequence (DNA): TGTGGAACAGGTCCCCATACAGATACGCAGTATTTT.

The CDR3 region has the DNA TGTGCCAGCGCGGTAGGGGCGGGAGGGTCTAACGAGCAGTACTTC. This codes for CASAVGAGGSNEQYF. This chain uses TRBV14 with TRBJ2-7; 9 bases line up with TRBD2. CDR3 length equals 15 residues. Looked up from germline, CDR1 is SGHDN and CDR2 is FVKESK. The V segment lost 8 bases and the J segment 5 bases; nucleotides outside the gene matches: 13.

Only one count was recorded for this clone. CDR3 amino acids: CASSFGSNYGYTF. In DNA form, the CDR3 reads TGTGCCAGCAGCTTCGGCAGTAACTATGGCTACACCTTC. The chain carries TRBV11-1 and TRBJ1-2; D not certain. This CDR3 is built from 13 residues. V was clipped by 3 bases and J by 1 base, with 6 bases between them. Germline loops: CDR1 SGHAT, CDR2 FQDESV (reference sequence). Variable domain in full (rest from reference TRBV11-1 and TRBJ1-2): EAEVAQSPRYKITEKSQAVAFWCDPISGHATLYWYRQILGQGPELLVQFQDESVVDDSQLPKDRFSAERLKGVDSTLKIQPAELGDSAMYLCASSFGSNYGYTFGSGTRLTVV.

This rearrangement joins TRBV5-1 to TRBJ2-7, with 10 nucleotides matching TRBD2. Unmatched junction bases numbered 3, after V lost 3 bases and J lost 0 bases. The CDR3 spans 15 residues. The germline gives CDR1 SGHRS, CDR2 YFSETQ. CDR3 bases: TGCGCCAGCAGCTGGACTAGCGGCGTCTCCTACGAGCAGTACTTC. Translated, it gives CASSWTSGVSYEQYF. Combining the CDR3 with reference TRBV5-1 and TRBJ2-7 gives the whole variable domain KAGVTQTPRYLIKTRGQQVTLSCSPISGHRSVSWYQQTPGQGLQFLFEYFSETQRNKGNFPGRFSGRQFSNSRSEMNVSTLELGDSALYLCASSWTSGVSYEQYFGPGTRLTVT.

This clone was observed a few times. The chain uses TRBV11-3 and TRBJ1-2, with D perhaps TRBD1 (5 bases). This CDR3 contains 13 residues. Trimming pared 8 bases from V and 12 bases from J, leaving 22 bases between. Looked up from germline, CDR1 is SGHNT and CDR2 is YENEEA. The DNA for the CDR3 is TGTGCCAGCCAGGGAGGACCGAATTCAGGTGACACCTTC. Translation: CASQGGPNSGDTF.

This rearrangement joins TRBV5-6 to TRBJ1-5; 8 bases are shared with TRBD1. The V segment lost 0 bases and the J segment 5 bases; nucleotides outside the gene matches: 7. This CDR3 is built from 16 residues. Germline CDR1 is SGHDT and CDR2 is YYEEEE. CDR3 sequence reads: CASSLGGQGGDQPQHF. CDR3 in DNA: TGTGCCAGCAGCTTGGGTGGACAGGGAGGCGATCAGCCCCAGCATTTT.

The rearrangement joins TRBV5-1 to TRBJ2-1; perhaps TRBD2 as D (6 bases). Germline CDR1 SGHRS, CDR2 YFSETQ. Trimming took 4 bases from V and 9 from J, leaving 17 bases between them. This CDR3 region has 14 residues. The CDR3 loop is CASSPGLLGFEQFF. The CDR3 nucleotides are TGCGCCAGCAGCCCGGGACTCCTCGGTTTTGAGCAGTTCTTC.

This chain connects TRBV7-9 to TRBJ2-7; the match to TRBD1 covers 9 bases. Germline CDR1 SEHNR, CDR2 FQNEAQ (reference sequence). Trimming at V came to 5 bases and at J to 6 bases, leaving 14 bases not matched to a gene. CDR3 size: 16 residues. The CDR3 protein is CASSKTLGTGSGEQYF. CDR3 sequence (DNA): TGTGCCAGCAGCAAAACTCTCGGGACAGGGTCCGGCGAGCAGTACTTC.

The chain employs TRBV5-4 and TRBJ1-1; 7 bases match TRBD1. V shed 2 bases, J shed 0 bases, and the junction held 1 base outside the gene matches. This CDR3 has 14 amino acids. The germline CDR1 and CDR2 sequences are SGHNT and YYREEE (reference sequence). The CDR3 sequence is CASSLGGLNTEAFF. The DNA for the CDR3 is TGTGCCAGCAGCTTAGGGGGCCTGAACACTGAAGCTTTCTTT.

In nucleotides, the CDR3 is TGTGCCAGCCACCGGCCCCGCTCTGGAAACACCATATATTTT. Translating it yields CASHRPRSGNTIYF. The rearrangement uses TRBV11-2 and TRBJ1-3; D call uncertain. Trimming took off 8 bases at V and 0 bases at J, with 11 bases between the two ends. CDR1 SGHAT and CDR2 FQNNGV come from the germline V gene. There are 14 residues in the CDR3. The full variable domain, in which reference TRBV11-2 and TRBJ1-3 provide the parts outside the CDR3, is EAGVAQSPRYKIIEKRQSVAFWCNPISGHATLYWYQQILGQGPKLLIQFQNNGVVDDSQLPKDRFSAERLKGVDSTLKIQPAKLEDSAVYLCASHRPRSGNTIYFGEGSWLTVV.

CDR3 loop: CASSSNYNEQFF. The CDR3 nucleotides read TGCGCCAGCAGCTCCAACTACAATGAGCAGTTCTTC. V and J are TRBV5-1 and TRBJ2-1; D is unresolved. From germline, CDR1 is SGHRS and CDR2 YFSETQ. V lost 3 bases to trimming and J lost 3 bases, with 4 bases between them. This CDR3 region has 12 residues.

The rearrangement joins TRBV11-2 to TRBJ2-3; 11 nucleotides line up with TRBD1. V shed 0 bases and J 6 bases; nucleotides not matched to a gene: 8. Germline V gene sequence: CDR1 SGHAT, CDR2 FQNNGV. This CDR3 comprises 17 residues. CDR3: CASSLDVDRGRADTQYF. The CDR3 coding sequence is TGTGCCAGCAGCTTAGACGTGGACAGGGGGCGAGCGGATACGCAGTATTTT.

The V call is TRBV7-8, the J call TRBJ2-7, with D possibly matching TRBD2 (6 bases). V shed 7 bases and J shed 3 bases, with 19 bases lying between them. Germline lookup yields CDR1 SGHVS and CDR2 FQNEAQ. The CDR3 contains 15 residues. The CDR3 DNA reads TGTGCCAGCACCAAACTTAGCGGCAACCACTACGAGCAGTACTTC. This gives the protein CASTKLSGNHYEQYF. Looking up the rest from reference TRBV7-8 and TRBJ2-7 gives the full variable domain: GAGVSQSPRYKVAKRGQDVALRCDPISGHVSLFWYQQALGQGPEFLTYFQNEAQLDKSGLPSDRFFAERPEGSVSTLKIQRTQQEDSAVYLCASTKLSGNHYEQYFGPGTRLTVT.

V gene TRBV6-5 combines with J gene TRBJ2-7, with 10 bases matching TRBD1. The CDR3 spans 14 residues. Trimming at V came to 2 bases and at J to 4 bases, leaving 2 bases not matched to a gene. Germline V CDR1 and CDR2: MNHEY, SVGAGI. CDR3: CASSYRGQGYEQYF. CDR3 DNA: TGTGCCAGCAGTTACAGGGGACAGGGGTACGAGCAGTACTTC.

The rearrangement links TRBV30 to TRBJ1-2, with D possibly matching TRBD1 (6 bases). Trimming removed 5 bases at V and 2 bases at J, with 18 bases between. Looked up from germline, CDR1 is GTSNPN and CDR2 is SVGIG (reference sequence). The CDR3 length is 15 residues. The DNA of the CDR3 is TGTGCCTGGCAGACTTTCGGACAGAGGAACTATGGCTACACCTTC. It translates to CAWQTFGQRNYGYTF.

This sequence joins TRBV7-6 and TRBJ2-7; 7 bases agree with TRBD1. V dropped 1 base and J dropped 5; count of bases not matched to a gene: 8. The germline gives CDR1 SGHVS, CDR2 FNYEAQ. The CDR3 sequence is 15 residues long. CDR3 residues: CASSLDIGQGDEQYF. In DNA, the CDR3 is TGTGCCAGCAGCTTAGATATCGGCCAGGGGGACGAGCAGTACTTC.

In its sample, this clone was seen once. The chain recombines TRBV6-5 with TRBJ2-5; possible D gene TRBD1, 7 bases. Germline lookup yields CDR1 MNHEY and CDR2 SVGAGI. Trimming removed 7 bases at V and 7 bases at J, with 16 bases between. The CDR3 length is 13 residues. The CDR3 sequence: CASTTRQGGTQYF. CDR3 coding DNA: TGTGCCAGCACCACGAGACAGGGAGGGACCCAGTACTTC.

This clone was recorded only once. The genes are TRBV7-8 and TRBJ2-5; D is unclear. The CDR3 runs to 14 residues. The V gene lost 0 bases and the J gene lost 2 bases, with 7 bases spanning the gap. The germline V gene encodes CDR1 SGHVS and CDR2 FQNEAQ. The CDR3 coding sequence is TGTGCCAGCAGCTTAGCGGGTCTGCAAGAGACCCAGTACTTC. Residues: CASSLAGLQETQYF.

The chain is built from TRBV19 and TRBJ1-3; D gene uncertain. In germline, CDR1 is LNHDA, CDR2 SQIVND (reference sequence). V was pared by 5 bases and J by 4 bases, with 24 bases between. CDR3 size: 18 residues. The CDR3 bases are TGTGCCAGTAGTCGGACGGTGGCGAGCTCAGAGACAGGAAACACCATATATTTT. It codes for CASSRTVASSETGNTIYF. The whole variable domain, filled in from reference TRBV19 and TRBJ1-3, reads DGGITQSPKYLFRKEGQNVTLSCEQNLNHDAMYWYRQDPGQGLRLIYYSQIVNDFQKGDIAEGYSVSREKKESFPLTVTSAQKNPTAFYLCASSRTVASSETGNTIYFGEGSWLTVV.

V usage is TRBV10-1 and J usage is TRBJ1-5; perhaps TRBD1 as D (5 bases). CDR1 WNHNN and CDR2 SYGVQD come from the germline V gene (reference sequence). The V gene lost 2 bases and the J gene lost 4 bases, with 15 bases spanning the gap. CDR3 length equals 16 residues. CDR3 region: CASSEVGAYWNQPQHF. The DNA for the CDR3 is TGCGCCAGCAGTGAGGTAGGGGCGTATTGGAATCAGCCCCAGCATTTT.

V usage is TRBV4-3 and J usage is TRBJ2-5; D is uncertain. The ends were cut back, 0 bases at V and 7 bases at J, with 12 bases in the middle. CDR3 size: 14 residues. Germline loops: CDR1 LGHNA, CDR2 YSLEER. The CDR3 DNA follows: TGCGCCAGCAGCCAAGATCTCATCCCCGGGACCCAGTACTTC. Protein: CASSQDLIPGTQYF.

The J gene is TRBJ2-3, the V gene TRBV21-1; the table's D call TRBD1 went unverified against the DNA. TRBV21-1 is reported as a pseudogene. This CDR3 spans 15 amino acids. In nucleotides, the CDR3 is TGTGCCAGCAACCTAACAGGGGGGGGGACAGATACGCAGTATTTT. This codes for CASNLTGGGTDTQYF.

The V gene is TRBV27, the J gene TRBJ2-7; 12 positions match TRBD2. The junction had 4 bases not matched to a gene; V was cut back by 4 bases and J by 0 bases. The CDR3 totals 16 residues. Germline V CDR1 and CDR2: MNHEY, SMNVEV (reference sequence). DNA for the CDR3: TGTGCCAGCAGTTCACGGACTAGCGGGGCCTCCTACGAGCAGTACTTC. This translates into CASSSRTSGASYEQYF.

CDR3 nucleotide sequence: TGCAGCGTTGTGCGGGAGACAGGGATCCATGAGCAGTTCTTC. The encoded protein is CSVVRETGIHEQFF. The gene calls are TRBV29-1 and TRBJ2-1; D may correspond to TRBD1 or TRBD2 (7 bases each). The CDR3 has 14 amino acids. Germline assignment: CDR1 SQVTM and CDR2 ANQGSEA. V lost 4 bases and J 8 bases, leaving 18 bases between the germline ends.

V and J are TRBV27 and TRBJ2-3; 9 bases match TRBD2. The germline V gene has CDR1 MNHEY and CDR2 SMNVEV (reference sequence). The CDR3 is 17 residues long. The V gene end was trimmed by 1 base and the J gene end by 5 bases; junction bases not matched to a gene: 10. For the CDR3, the DNA is TGTGCCAGCAGTTTATTTCTCGCGGGAGGGCTTAAAGATACGCAGTATTTT. It codes for CASSLFLAGGLKDTQYF.